These 18 T cell receptor beta chains originate from one sample sequenced in a study of CD8 T cells in Susac syndrome. An input of about 0.45 to 1 ug of RNA was subjected to reverse transcription using random hexamers. TCRdb passed the immunoSEQ multiplex PCR reads through MiXCR, listing each CDR3 protein once. The sample holds more than 55,000 distinct CDR3 sequences; approximately 96% are singletons and the top ten take 0.085% to 0.14%. The sequencing input was CD4+ T cells from PBMCs. Receptors were obtained from a human donor with multiple sclerosis.

The rearrangement links TRBV20-1 to TRBJ1-1, with 7 bases aligning to TRBD1. Losses at the gene ends were 5 bases for V and 6 bases for J; bases not matched to a gene: 6. The CDR3 totals 12 residues. The germline CDR1 and CDR2 sequences are DFQATT and SNEGSKA (reference sequence). CDR3 sequence reads: CSALQTGPEAFF. The CDR3 DNA reads as TGCAGTGCTCTACAGACAGGGCCTGAAGCTTTCTTT.

V is TRBV5-1 and J is TRBJ2-7, with TRBD1 matching over 7 bases. The CDR3 has 14 residues. V lost 2 bases and J lost 6; bases outside the gene matches: 8. Per the germline V gene, CDR1 is SGHRS and CDR2 is YFSETQ. CDR3 nucleotide sequence: TGCGCCAGCAGCTTCGGGGACAGTGGCAGCGAGCAGTACTTC. Its protein product is CASSFGDSGSEQYF.

The gene calls are TRBV20-1 and TRBJ2-7, with 8 bases that match TRBD1. Germline CDR1 and CDR2: DFQATT and SNEGSKA (reference sequence). The CDR3 covers 14 residues. Trimming took 4 bases from V and 0 from J; bases not matched to a gene: 5. The CDR3 nucleotides read TGCAGTGCTACCCCGACAGGGGCCTCCTACGAGCAGTACTTC. Protein sequence: CSATPTGASYEQYF.

This chain links TRBV4-1 with TRBJ2-2; maybe TRBD2 (6 bases). Germline CDR1 reads MGHRA; CDR2 reads YSYEKL. Trimming pared 1 base from V and 5 bases from J, leaving 20 bases between. This CDR3 region has 18 residues. The CDR3 protein is CASSQVGIRRTTTGELFF. The DNA of the CDR3 is TGCGCCAGCAGCCAAGTGGGAATTCGAAGGACTACGACCGGGGAGCTGTTTTTT.

This chain connects TRBV2 to TRBJ2-1; 14 bases match TRBD2. Germline values: CDR1 SNHLY, CDR2 FYNNEI. The CDR3 has 14 amino acids. The ends lost 6 bases at V and 10 bases at J; junction bases unmatched: 5. The CDR3 DNA follows: TGTGCCAGCAGGACTAGCGGGGGGGCGCAAGAGCAGTTCTTC. This sequence encodes CASRTSGGAQEQFF.

This rearrangement joins TRBV13 to TRBJ2-1; D is unresolved. The germline V and J ends were trimmed by 5 bases and 0 bases, with 5 bases remaining between them. Germline CDR1 is PRHDT and CDR2 is FYEKMQ (reference sequence). CDR3 size: 13 residues. CDR3 sequence (DNA): TGTGCCAGCAGCCCTAGCTCCTACAATGAGCAGTTCTTC. It codes for CASSPSSYNEQFF.

This chain connects TRBV10-3 to TRBJ1-4; 9 positions match TRBD1. V lost 7 bases to trimming and J lost 8 bases; unmatched junction nucleotides: 5. The V gene's germline CDR1 is ENHRY and CDR2 SYGVKD. The CDR3 contains 13 residues. CDR3 residues: CAIKGQGREKLFF. DNA for the CDR3: TGTGCCATCAAAGGACAGGGGCGCGAAAAACTGTTTTTT.

The genes are TRBV27 and TRBJ1-6; D gene ambiguous. The CDR3 has 15 residues. The ends were cut back, 5 bases at V and 7 bases at J, with 15 bases in the middle. CDR1 and CDR2 (germline): MNHEY, SMNVEV (reference sequence). CDR3 sequence: CASSPLMRPNSPLHF. CDR3 sequence (DNA): TGTGCCAGCAGTCCCCTGATGAGACCGAATTCACCCCTCCACTTT.

This chain joins TRBV5-6 and TRBJ2-3; possibly TRBD1 for D (6 bases). V lost 4 bases and J 0 bases, leaving 9 bases between the germline ends. This CDR3 is built from 14 residues. Germline CDR1 reads SGHDT; CDR2 reads YYEEEE. CDR3 residues: CASSLGQSTDTQYF. CDR3 sequence (DNA): TGTGCCAGCAGCCTCGGACAGAGCACAGATACGCAGTATTTT.

In its sample, this clonotype was seen once. This chain joins TRBV3-1 and TRBJ2-1; the D is unclear. V lost 4 bases, J lost 6 bases, and 16 bases lay in between. Germline V gives CDR1 LGHDT, CDR2 YNNKEL (reference sequence). The CDR3 is 15 amino acids. In DNA, the CDR3 is TGTGCCAGCAGCCTAGGGTGGGATGGAAGCAATGAGCAGTTCTTC. This gives the protein CASSLGWDGSNEQFF.

This clonotype was seen only once. The V and J genes are TRBV9 and TRBJ1-1; D is ambiguous. The V gene's germline CDR1 is SGDLS and CDR2 YYNGEE. The CDR3 loop spans 14 amino acids. V lost 1 base and J 1 base, leaving 8 bases between the germline ends. The CDR3, as DNA: TGTGCCAGCAGCGTAAGTCCAGAGAACACTGAAGCTTTCTTT. Translation gives CASSVSPENTEAFF.

The chain carries TRBV20-1 and TRBJ2-4; TRBD1 matches at 7 bases. Germline V gives CDR1 DFQATT, CDR2 SNEGSKA (reference sequence). Trimming took 5 bases from V and 0 from J; bases not matched to a gene: 7. The CDR3 loop spans 15 amino acids. CDR3 bases: TGCAGTGCTCTTGACAGGGAACTAGCCAAAAACATTCAGTACTTC. This encodes CSALDRELAKNIQYF.

V usage is TRBV4-3 and J usage is TRBJ2-3; 11 bases agree with TRBD2. CDR1 and CDR2 from the germline V gene are LGHNA and YSLEER. The V and J ends lost 0 bases and 2 bases, in that order; junction bases with no gene match: 10. The CDR3 has 19 amino acids. Here the CDR3 DNA reads TGCGCCAGCAGCCAAGATCAACGTACTAGCGGGGGCCACACAGATACGCAGTATTTT. Its protein is CASSQDQRTSGGHTDTQYF.

DNA for the CDR3: TGTGCCAGCAGTTACAGGGGTGTAGGCTATGGCTACACCTTC. This sequence encodes CASSYRGVGYGYTF. The chain has TRBV12-3 or TRBV12-4 and TRBJ1-2; 7 bases match TRBD1. This CDR3 is built from 14 residues. V lost 4 bases, J lost 4 bases, and 6 bases stayed unmatched.

This clonotype was recorded once. The chain links TRBV20-1 to TRBJ2-1, with 12 bases lining up with TRBD2. The ends lost 1 base at V and 1 base at J; junction bases unmatched: 11. CDR3 length: 19 residues. In germline, CDR1 is DFQATT, CDR2 SNEGSKA (reference sequence). The CDR3 DNA reads TGCAGTGCTAGAGTAACTAGCGGGGGGAATATTAGGTCCTACAATGAGCAGTTCTTC. Translated, it gives CSARVTSGGNIRSYNEQFF.

The chain couples TRBV6-2 or TRBV6-3 to TRBJ2-1, with 8 bases aligning to TRBD2. The CDR3 totals 16 residues. The germline V gene encodes CDR1 MNHEY and CDR2 SVGEGT. Germline trimming cut 6 bases from V and 3 bases from J; bases unmatched to any gene: 10. The CDR3 is CASSSMTSENYNEQFF. The CDR3 DNA follows: TGTGCCAGCAGCTCCATGACTAGCGAGAACTACAATGAGCAGTTCTTC.

The chain links TRBV12-3 or TRBV12-4 to TRBJ1-1; no firm D call. The CDR3 runs to 13 residues. With 3 bases removed from V and 1 base from J, the gap between germline ends came to 6 bases. The CDR3 nucleotides are TGTGCCAGCAGTTTTGATGCGAACACTGAAGCTTTCTTT. This sequence encodes CASSFDANTEAFF.

This clonotype was counted once. This chain connects TRBV9 to TRBJ2-5, with TRBD2 as a possible D gene (5 bases). The germline V gene encodes CDR1 SGDLS and CDR2 YYNGEE. Trimming stripped 3 bases from V and 5 bases from J, with 11 bases between. The CDR3 length is 13 residues. The CDR3 DNA sequence: TGTGCCAGCAGCGCCGCCGGGGTGGAGACCCAGTACTTC. It specifies CASSAAGVETQYF.